This TCR beta chain was identified in a study of blood T cell repertoires in COVID-19. Study details: T cells, B-cell-depleted T cells, or PBMCs provided the cDNA or gDNA that served as material.

Germline V CDR1 and CDR2: MNHEY, SVGAGI. This CDR3 spans 12 amino acids. Trimming stripped 7 bases from V and 3 bases from J, with 7 bases between. How the authors handled the data: Amplification with reference gene primers provided the estimates of nucleated cell counts. Libraries were prepared by immunoSEQ multiplex PCR; TCRdb keeps only in-frame clonotypes and omits some of them. D and trimming come from the DNA, and the V and J calls and clone size come from that table. The sample includes 350,000 to 550,000 clones, roughly 91% of them seen just once. The receptor comes from a woman in her 30s with acute or convalescent COVID-19. The chain uses TRBV6-5 and TRBJ1-5, with no clear D. Sequencing was carried out using peripheral blood. The CDR3 DNA reads as TGTGCCAGCAACAACGACAATCAGCCCCAGCATTTT. Encoded protein: CASNNDNQPQHF.